This record concerns one T cell receptor (beta chain) sequence. Data came from immunoSEQ multiplex PCR; TCRdb stores just in-frame clones and leaves some out. The sample contains 200,000 to 250,000 clones, 82% of which appear only once. This specimen comes from a study of blood T cell repertoires in COVID-19. Across the study: Acute-phase and convalescent COVID-19 samples originated in the United States, Italy and Spain.

The sequence derives from a woman aged 80 or older with acute or convalescent COVID-19. Sequences were obtained from peripheral blood.

The CDR3 coding sequence is TGTGCCAGCAGTCCGAAGGGCCCCGTTAGCGGCGTGACAGATACGCAGTATTTT. Its translation: CASSPKGPVSGVTDTQYF. The genes are TRBV6-2 or TRBV6-3 and TRBJ2-3, with D perhaps matching TRBD2 (6 bases). The length of the CDR3 is 18 residues. The germline V gene encodes CDR1 MNHEY and CDR2 SVGEGT. V lost 5 bases and J 3 bases, leaving 24 bases between the germline ends.